This T cell receptor beta chain was identified during a study of CD8 T cells in Susac syndrome. Study overall: Blood was drawn from Susac syndrome patients while they were therapy-naive, on corticosteroids, or on intravenous immunoglobulin alone.

RNA amounts of about 0.5 to 1 ug underwent reverse transcription with random hexamers. MiXCR, run by TCRdb on the immunoSEQ multiplex PCR reads, gives a single entry per CDR3 protein. The repertoire consists of about 100,000 distinct CDR3 sequences, with about 96% occurring once and the leading ten covering 0.3%. V was trimmed by 5 bases and J by 4 bases, leaving 15 bases between them. The length of the CDR3 is 15 residues. Germline lookup yields CDR1 MDHEN and CDR2 SYDVKM. The chain uses TRBV28 and TRBJ1-5; a weak D match, TRBD1 (5 bases). The clonotype comes from a human donor with Susac syndrome. The sequenced sample was CD8+ T cells from PBMCs. The CDR3 loop reads CASSPGTAGNQPQHF. The DNA for the CDR3 is TGTGCCAGCAGTCCCGGGACCGCTGGGAATCAGCCCCAGCATTTT.